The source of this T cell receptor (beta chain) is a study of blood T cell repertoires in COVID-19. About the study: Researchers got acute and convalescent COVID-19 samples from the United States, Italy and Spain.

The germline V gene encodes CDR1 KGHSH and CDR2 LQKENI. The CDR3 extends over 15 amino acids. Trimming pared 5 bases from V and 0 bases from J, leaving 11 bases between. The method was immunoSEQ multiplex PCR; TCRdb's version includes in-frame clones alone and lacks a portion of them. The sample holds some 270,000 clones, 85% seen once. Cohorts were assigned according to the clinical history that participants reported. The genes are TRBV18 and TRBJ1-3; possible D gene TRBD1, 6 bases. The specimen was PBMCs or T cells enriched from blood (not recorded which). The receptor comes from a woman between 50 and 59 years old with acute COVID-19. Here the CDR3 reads CASSGQPGSGNTIYF. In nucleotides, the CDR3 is TGTGCCAGCTCAGGACAGCCTGGCTCTGGAAACACCATATATTTT.